This T cell receptor beta chain comes out of a study of blood T cell repertoires in COVID-19 (dated by TCRdb to the early 2020s). Regarding the complete study: Samples covering the acute and convalescent phases of COVID-19 were provided by collaborators in the United States, Italy and Spain. The material from the prospective study consisted of cDNA or gDNA derived from T cells, B-cell-depleted T cells, or PBMCs. Deeply sampled blood TCRbeta repertoires from subjects exposed to, actively infected with, or recovered from COVID-19 were included in the dataset. The repertoires were released in a freely available public database intended as a resource for research on the immune response to SARS-CoV-2. Samples were obtained from the ongoing ImmuneRACE study (first 160 participants) and from some 1,200 subjects provided by 6 global collaborators. Nearly every sample came with metadata listing a de-identified subject ID, COVID-19 status, age in years and sex. Where available, HLA class I and class II types were taken from metadata supplied by the sample provider and were not determined by assay-based typing.

The immunoSEQ Assay, a bias-controlled multiplex PCR, was used to amplify TCRbeta CDR3 regions from genomic DNA. The original pipeline was this. Within the assay, amplification of reference gene primers was used to estimate how many nucleated cells each sample contained. Sequence reads were collapsed and filtered to measure the absolute abundance of every unique TCRbeta CDR3 rearrangement. For each sample, productive Simpson clonality was calculated as the square root of Simpson's diversity index across productive rearrangements. TCRdb carries this immuneACCESS record with in-frame sequences only. Its versions omit some clonotypes, under half of them owing to an unresolved V gene in the studies checked, with the rest unexplained. V, J and clone size are taken as reported in that table, and D and trimming were inferred from the DNA itself. The sample yields about 67,000 clones; approximately 87% were counted once. More than 4.5% of the sample rests with the top ten.

Turning to this clone: Its antigen has not been determined. No quality values exist for individual bases; no much larger clone is one base distant.

General study outcomes and caveats: The quantity of clinical and demographic metadata differed by source and by participant and was supplied without curation.

Trimming takes 0 bases off V and 6 bases off J; junction bases not matched to a gene: 12. Via the germline V gene, CDR1 is SGHRS and CDR2 YFSETQ. Reading from cysteine to phenylalanine, the CDR3 counts 17 amino acids. The entry retains the CDR3 DNA only, 51 bases that are in frame from base 1. The collaborating institutions used their own protocols to collect whole blood in K2EDTA tubes. For TCRbeta analysis, collaborators shipped samples as frozen whole blood, isolated PBMCs, or DNA extracted from either of those sample types. Sequencing input: peripheral blood. The rearrangement joined TRBV5-1 to TRBJ2-7, and TRBD2 aligns with 10 junction nucleotides. The sequence came from a man aged 50-60 years with active COVID-19. CDR3 reads: CASSLGLAGVGDSEQYF. The sequenced DNA: TGCGCCAGCAGCTTGGGTCTAGCGGGAGTAGGGGACTCCGAGCAGTACTTC.